The source of this T cell receptor beta chain is a study of a mutant IDH1 vaccine in newly diagnosed glioma. The wider study: Earlier therapy was either radiotherapy, temozolomide, or both, and most got both.

The time point is: week 47, end of study. Every single dose of the vaccine, 300 ug of mutant IDH1 20-mer peptide, came with topical imiquimod. Data came from immunoSEQ multiplex PCR; TCRdb stores just in-frame clones and leaves some out. The sample holds about 34,000 clones; around nine tenths are singletons and the top ten take about 5.5%. J was trimmed by 5 bases and V by 4 bases; bases with no gene match: 6. The CDR3 runs 14 residues. CDR1 SGHRS and CDR2 YFSETQ come from the germline V gene. This clone showed up just a few times. Its target is not known. The chain has TRBV5-1 and TRBJ2-1, with 7 nucleotides matching TRBD2. The specimen comprised PBMCs, sampled from a glioma patient whose treatment included an IDH1 peptide vaccine. The TCR sequence derives from a woman in her 40s with glioma. DNA for the CDR3: TGCGCCAGCAGCCCAAGCGGGACCCACAATGAGCAGTTCTTC. This gives the protein CASSPSGTHNEQFF.